The 8 T cell receptor beta chains given below trace back to one sample, sequenced in a study of CD8 T cells in ankylosing spondylitis. TCRdb reprocessed the 5' RACE reads via MiXCR and lists one record per CDR3 protein. There are fewer than 200,000 distinct CDR3 sequences in the sample; roughly 18% occur only once, and more than 3.5% lies in the top ten. Input material: blood, either unsorted or a sorted T cell fraction (not recorded which). Receptor source: a male donor between 10 and 30 years old with ankylosing spondylitis or in good health (not recorded which).

This clonotype was observed many times. The chain couples TRBV3-1 to TRBJ2-3; D unresolved. This CDR3 is built from 15 residues. Trimming removed 1 base at V and 5 bases at J, with 13 bases between. Germline values: CDR1 LGHDT, CDR2 YNNKEL (reference sequence). CDR3 protein: CASSQALVQGDTQYF. The CDR3 region has the DNA TGTGCCAGCAGCCAAGCTCTAGTCCAAGGAGATACGCAGTATTTT.

The chain uses TRBV28 and TRBJ2-7; D not resolved. The CDR3 is 12 residues long. Trimming left V 3 bases short and J 7 bases short, with 10 bases between. Looked up from germline, CDR1 is MDHEN and CDR2 is SYDVKM. CDR3 in amino acids: CASSFAMREQYF. The CDR3 DNA reads as TGTGCCAGCAGTTTCGCTATGCGAGAGCAGTACTTC.

The chain has TRBV29-1 and TRBJ2-3; 14 nucleotides agree with TRBD2. The V and J ends lost 7 bases and 4 bases, in that order; junction bases with no gene match: 10. The germline V gene has CDR1 SQVTM and CDR2 ANQGSEA. The CDR3 loop spans 16 amino acids. CDR3 residues: CSASLGLAGVADTQYF. The CDR3 DNA sequence: TGCAGCGCCAGCTTGGGACTAGCGGGAGTGGCAGATACGCAGTATTTT.

The chain links TRBV5-1 to TRBJ1-5; 7 bases are a match to TRBD1. V lost 1 base and J lost 3; bases outside the gene matches: 7. This CDR3 region has 16 residues. Germline V gene sequence: CDR1 SGHRS, CDR2 YFSETQ. The CDR3: CASSLTAGGYNQPQHF. The CDR3 coding sequence is TGCGCCAGCAGCTTGACGGCAGGGGGTTACAATCAGCCCCAGCATTTT.

This clonotype has more than one count but fewer than ten. V and J are TRBV28 and TRBJ2-5, with no clear D. CDR1 MDHEN and CDR2 SYDVKM come from the germline V gene. V lost 5 bases and J 5 bases, leaving 18 bases between the germline ends. The CDR3 is 15 residues long. CDR3 residues: CASSPLSPDGETQYF. The CDR3 coding sequence is TGTGCCAGCAGTCCCTTATCGCCCGACGGGGAGACCCAGTACTTC.

This clonotype was observed many times. V gene TRBV4-1 combines with J gene TRBJ2-7, with D possibly called TRBD1 or TRBD2 (5 bases each). Trimming removed 2 bases at V and 3 bases at J, with 14 bases between. The CDR3 consists of 15 residues. Germline V gene sequence: CDR1 MGHRA, CDR2 YSYEKL. The CDR3 reads CASSQPWGKGYEQYF. As DNA, the CDR3 is TGCGCCAGCAGCCAACCTTGGGGGAAGGGCTACGAGCAGTACTTC.

Ten or more counts support this clonotype. This chain joins TRBV4-1 and TRBJ2-6; D perhaps matches TRBD1 (6 bases). Germline CDR1 reads MGHRA; CDR2 reads YSYEKL. The CDR3 totals 18 residues. The germline V and J ends were trimmed by 0 bases and 0 bases, with 12 bases remaining between them. CDR3 loop: CASSQEGQRNSGANVLTF. CDR3 bases: TGCGCCAGCAGCCAAGAAGGACAGCGAAACTCTGGGGCCAACGTCCTGACTTTC.

This clonotype was detected many times. The chain joins TRBV5-1 to TRBJ1-1; D perhaps matches TRBD1 (5 bases). The V end was cut by 4 bases, the J end by 0 bases, with 16 bases between. Germline CDR1 reads SGHRS; CDR2 reads YFSETQ. The CDR3 consists of 16 residues. The CDR3 bases are TGCGCCAGCAGCGATTTCAGGGATCTCATGAACACTGAAGCTTTCTTT. Translation gives CASSDFRDLMNTEAFF.